This T cell receptor beta chain came from a study of blood T cell repertoires in COVID-19. Study overall: Collection of acute and convalescent COVID-19 samples took place in the United States, Italy and Spain. PBMCs, B-cell-depleted T cells, or T cells were the source of the cDNA or gDNA that made up the material.

Original handling: Researchers report that nucleated cell counts were estimated from reference gene primer amplification. Assay: immunoSEQ multiplex PCR; the TCRdb copy retains only in-frame clones and omits some. V, J and clone size derive from that table, while D and trimming were established from the DNA sequence. In the table there are a few hundred thousand clones, around nine tenths of which are singletons. Between the trimmed V and J ends, which lost 3 bases and 6 bases, there was a span of 14 bases. Germline CDR1 ENHRY, CDR2 SYGVKD. CDR3 length: 15 residues. The V call is TRBV10-3, the J call TRBJ2-2; maybe TRBD1 (6 bases). This receptor was taken from a man in his sixties who had recovered from COVID-19. Specimen: peripheral blood. CDR3 region: CAISDEDRVPGELFF. In nucleotides, the CDR3 is TGTGCCATCAGTGACGAGGACAGAGTACCCGGGGAGCTGTTTTTT.